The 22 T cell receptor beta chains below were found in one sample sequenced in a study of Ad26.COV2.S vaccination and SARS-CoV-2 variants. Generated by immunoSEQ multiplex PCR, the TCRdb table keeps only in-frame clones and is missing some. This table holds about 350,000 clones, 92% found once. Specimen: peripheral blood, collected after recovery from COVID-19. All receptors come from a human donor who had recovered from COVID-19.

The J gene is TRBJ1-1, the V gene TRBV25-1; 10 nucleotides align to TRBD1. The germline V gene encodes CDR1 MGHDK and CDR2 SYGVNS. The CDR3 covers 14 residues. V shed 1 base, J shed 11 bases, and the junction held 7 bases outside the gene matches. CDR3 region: CASSELGQGRIAFF. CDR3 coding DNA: TGTGCCAGCAGTGAATTGGGACAGGGGAGGATCGCTTTCTTT.

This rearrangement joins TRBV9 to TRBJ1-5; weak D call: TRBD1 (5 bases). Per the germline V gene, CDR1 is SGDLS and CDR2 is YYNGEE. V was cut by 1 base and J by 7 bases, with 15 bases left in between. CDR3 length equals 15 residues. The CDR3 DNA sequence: TGTGCCAGCAGCGTATCCCCGGGGCTGGGACAGCCCCAGCATTTT. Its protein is CASSVSPGLGQPQHF.

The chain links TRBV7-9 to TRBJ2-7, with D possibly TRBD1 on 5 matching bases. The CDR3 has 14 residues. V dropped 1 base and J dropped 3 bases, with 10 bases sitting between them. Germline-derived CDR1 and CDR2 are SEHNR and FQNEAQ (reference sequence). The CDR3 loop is CASSLGAGFYEQYF. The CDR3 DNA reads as TGTGCCAGCAGCTTAGGGGCAGGGTTCTACGAGCAGTACTTC.

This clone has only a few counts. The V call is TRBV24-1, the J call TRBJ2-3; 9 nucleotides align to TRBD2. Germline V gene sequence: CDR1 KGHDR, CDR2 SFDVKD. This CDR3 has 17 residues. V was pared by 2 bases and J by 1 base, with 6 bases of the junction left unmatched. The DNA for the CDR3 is TGTGCCACCAGTGATTCGGCAGTAGCGGGGGGCACAGATACGCAGTATTTT. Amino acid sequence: CATSDSAVAGGTDTQYF.

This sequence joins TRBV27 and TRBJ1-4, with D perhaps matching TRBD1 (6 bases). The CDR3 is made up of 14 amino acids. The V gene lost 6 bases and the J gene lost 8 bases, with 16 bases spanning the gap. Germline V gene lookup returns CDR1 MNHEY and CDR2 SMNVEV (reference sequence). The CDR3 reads CASSVNRDREKLFF. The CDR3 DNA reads TGTGCCAGCAGCGTGAACAGGGACCGAGAAAAACTGTTTTTT.

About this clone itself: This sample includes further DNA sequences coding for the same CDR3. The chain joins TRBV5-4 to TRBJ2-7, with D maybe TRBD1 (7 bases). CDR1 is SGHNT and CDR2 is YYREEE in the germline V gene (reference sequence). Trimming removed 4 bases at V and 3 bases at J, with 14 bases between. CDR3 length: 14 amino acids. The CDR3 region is CASSPGQGGYEQYF. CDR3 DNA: TGTGCCAGCAGCCCGGGCCAGGGGGGCTACGAGCAGTACTTC. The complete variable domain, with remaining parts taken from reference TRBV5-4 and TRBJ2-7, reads ETGVTQSPTHLIKTRGQQVTLRCSSQSGHNTVSWYQQALGQGPQFIFQYYREEENGRGNFPPRFSGLQFPNYSSELNVNALELDDSALYLCASSPGQGGYEQYFGPGTRLTVT.

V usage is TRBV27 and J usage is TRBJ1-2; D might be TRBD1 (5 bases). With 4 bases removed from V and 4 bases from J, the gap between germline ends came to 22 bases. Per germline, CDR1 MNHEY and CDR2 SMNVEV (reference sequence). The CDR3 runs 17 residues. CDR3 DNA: TGTGCCAGCAGTTCCCTGAGAGGGGAGGGAATTATCTATGGCTACACCTTC. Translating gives CASSSLRGEGIIYGYTF.

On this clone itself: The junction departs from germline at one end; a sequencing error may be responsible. CDR3 protein: CASSQGYRDIDF. In nucleotides, the CDR3 is TGTGCCAGCAGCCAAGGGTACCGGGACATCGACTTT. This chain joins TRBV3-1 (or the pseudogene TRBV3-2) and TRBJ1-6, with D possibly being TRBD1 (6 bases). CDR1 and CDR2 from the germline V gene are LGHDT and YNNKEL (reference sequence). This CDR3 has 12 amino acids.

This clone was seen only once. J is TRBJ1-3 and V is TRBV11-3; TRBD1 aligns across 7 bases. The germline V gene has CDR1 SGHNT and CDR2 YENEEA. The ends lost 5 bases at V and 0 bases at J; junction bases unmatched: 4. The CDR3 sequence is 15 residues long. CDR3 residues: CASSPGTASGNTIYF. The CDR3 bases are TGTGCCAGCAGCCCCGGGACAGCCTCTGGAAACACCATATATTTT.

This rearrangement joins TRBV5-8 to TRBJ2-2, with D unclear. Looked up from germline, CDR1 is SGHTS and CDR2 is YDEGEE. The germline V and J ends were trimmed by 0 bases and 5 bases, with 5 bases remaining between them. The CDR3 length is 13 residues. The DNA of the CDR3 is TGTGCCAGCAGCTTGGCGAGAACCGGGGAGCTGTTTTTT. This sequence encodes CASSLARTGELFF.

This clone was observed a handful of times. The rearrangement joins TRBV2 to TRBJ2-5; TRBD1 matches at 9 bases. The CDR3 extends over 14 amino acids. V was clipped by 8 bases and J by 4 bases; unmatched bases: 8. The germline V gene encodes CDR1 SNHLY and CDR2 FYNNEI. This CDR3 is CASLKDRGRETQYF. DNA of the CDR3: TGTGCCAGCCTGAAGGACAGGGGAAGAGAGACCCAGTACTTC.

CDR3 in DNA: TGTGCCATCAGTGGGGGCAGGGGAGGTGGCTACACCTTC. Translating gives CAISGGRGGGYTF. V is TRBV10-3 and J is TRBJ1-2, with D perhaps matching TRBD1 (6 bases). The V and J ends lost 4 bases and 7 bases respectively, with 13 bases between them. CDR1 is ENHRY and CDR2 is SYGVKD in the germline V gene. The CDR3 is made up of 13 amino acids.

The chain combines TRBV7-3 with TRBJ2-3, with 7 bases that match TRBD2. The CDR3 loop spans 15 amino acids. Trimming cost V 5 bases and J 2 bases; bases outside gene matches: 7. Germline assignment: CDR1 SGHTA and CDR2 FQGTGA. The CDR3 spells CASSAKRGDTDTQYF. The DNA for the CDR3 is TGTGCCAGCAGCGCGAAACGGGGGGACACAGATACGCAGTATTTT.

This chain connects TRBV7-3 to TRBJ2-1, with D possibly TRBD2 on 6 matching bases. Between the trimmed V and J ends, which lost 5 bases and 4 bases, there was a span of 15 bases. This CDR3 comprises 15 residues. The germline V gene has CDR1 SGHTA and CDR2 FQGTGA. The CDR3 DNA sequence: TGTGCCAGCAGCCCCATCCCGGGACTTTACAATGAGCAGTTCTTC. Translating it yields CASSPIPGLYNEQFF.

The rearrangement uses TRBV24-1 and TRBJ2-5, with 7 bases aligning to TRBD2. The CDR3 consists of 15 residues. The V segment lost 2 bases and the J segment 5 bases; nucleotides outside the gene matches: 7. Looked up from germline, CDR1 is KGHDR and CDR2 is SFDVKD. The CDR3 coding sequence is TGTGCCACCAGTGATTCTCGGGGGGAAACGGAGACCCAGTACTTC. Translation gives CATSDSRGETETQYF.

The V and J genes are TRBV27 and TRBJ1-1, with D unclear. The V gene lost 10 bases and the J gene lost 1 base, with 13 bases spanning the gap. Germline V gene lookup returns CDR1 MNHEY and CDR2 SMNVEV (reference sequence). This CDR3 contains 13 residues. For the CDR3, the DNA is TGTGCCACCGGGCCAGCTTCGAACACTGAAGCTTTCTTT. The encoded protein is CATGPASNTEAFF.

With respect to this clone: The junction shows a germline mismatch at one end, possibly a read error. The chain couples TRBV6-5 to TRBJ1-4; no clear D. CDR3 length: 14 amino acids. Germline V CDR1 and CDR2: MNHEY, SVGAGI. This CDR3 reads CASNQGLTKEKLFF. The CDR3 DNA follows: TGTGCCAGCAATCAAGGGCTTACTAAAGAAAAACTGTTTTTT.

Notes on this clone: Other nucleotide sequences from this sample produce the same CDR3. CDR3 sequence: CASSLDRNTEAFF. For the CDR3, the DNA is TGCGCCAGCAGCCTGGACAGAAACACTGAAGCTTTCTTT. J is TRBJ1-1 and V is TRBV5-1, with D maybe TRBD1 (6 bases). There are 13 residues in the CDR3. The germline V gene has CDR1 SGHRS and CDR2 YFSETQ. The V and J ends lost 4 bases and 2 bases respectively, with 9 bases between them.

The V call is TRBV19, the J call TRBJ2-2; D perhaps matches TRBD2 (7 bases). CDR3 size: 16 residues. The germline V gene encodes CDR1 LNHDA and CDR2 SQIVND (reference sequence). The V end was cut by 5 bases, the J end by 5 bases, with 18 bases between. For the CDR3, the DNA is TGTGCCAGTAGTTCCCCGGGGGGCCCGAGAACCGGGGAGCTGTTTTTT. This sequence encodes CASSSPGGPRTGELFF.

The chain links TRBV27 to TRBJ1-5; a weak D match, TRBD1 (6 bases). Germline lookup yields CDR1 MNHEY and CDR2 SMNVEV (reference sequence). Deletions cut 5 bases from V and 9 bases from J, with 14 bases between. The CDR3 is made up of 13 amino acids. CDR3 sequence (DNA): TGTGCCAGCAGTGTGACAGGATTTAGGCCCCAGCATTTT. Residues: CASSVTGFRPQHF.

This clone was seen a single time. The CDR3 DNA follows: TGTGCCAGCAGCCCCTCGGAGGTCCAAACTGAAGCTTTCTTT. Translating it yields CASSPSEVQTEAFF. The rearrangement joins TRBV7-9 to TRBJ1-1; D remains ambiguous. This CDR3 contains 14 residues. The germline V and J ends were trimmed by 5 bases and 5 bases, with 15 bases remaining between them. In germline, CDR1 is SEHNR, CDR2 FQNEAQ (reference sequence).

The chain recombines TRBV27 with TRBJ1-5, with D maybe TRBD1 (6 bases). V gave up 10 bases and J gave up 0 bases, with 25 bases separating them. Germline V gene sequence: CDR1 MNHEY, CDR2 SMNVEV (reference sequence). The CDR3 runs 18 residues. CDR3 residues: CATSPTGQSSYSNQPQHF. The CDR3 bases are TGTGCCACCTCACCCACCGGACAGAGTTCCTATAGCAATCAGCCCCAGCATTTT.